These 24 T cell receptor beta chains were all obtained from the same sample, sequenced in a study of human T cells and chemical hapten exposure. Stated time point: patch test 3, about 24 weeks after DPC sensitization. The treatment denotes: therapeutic diphenylcyclopropenone sensitization with weekly scalp DPC. TCRdb re-analysed the RACE reads in MiXCR, keeping a single row per CDR3 protein. The sample shows under 130,000 distinct CDR3 sequences, under 35% of them seen only once. This specimen was whole blood, taken in connection with sensitization to the hapten diphenylcyclopropenone (DPC). These TCRs come from a man in his forties with alopecia areata. Some clones in this sample may be carry-over from other donors' samples.

The chain recombines TRBV10-3 with TRBJ2-1; 7 nucleotides align to TRBD2. V lost 0 bases and J lost 8; bases outside the gene matches: 7. CDR1 ENHRY and CDR2 SYGVKD come from the germline V gene. This CDR3 comprises 15 residues. The CDR3 nucleotides are TGTGCCATCAGTGAGTCCCTAGCGGCGGGAGATGAGCAGTTCTTC. Amino acid sequence: CAISESLAAGDEQFF.

This clonotype appeared many times. This rearrangement joins TRBV6-5 to TRBJ1-5, with D unclear. The CDR3 loop spans 13 amino acids. Trimming left V 6 bases short and J 1 base short, with 7 bases between. Germline V gene data show CDR1 as MNHEY and CDR2 as SVGAGI. CDR3 sequence (DNA): TGTGCCAGCAGCTTAGGCAGCAATCAGCCCCAGCATTTT. Translating gives CASSLGSNQPQHF.

This chain connects TRBV4-3 to TRBJ2-5, with unresolved D. Germline-derived CDR1 and CDR2 are LGHNA and YSLEER. This CDR3 has 15 residues. V gave up 0 bases and J gave up 2 bases, with 10 bases separating them. The CDR3 sequence: CASSQDPDPQETQYF. CDR3 nucleotide sequence: TGCGCCAGCAGCCAAGACCCGGACCCTCAAGAGACCCAGTACTTC.

This clonotype came up once. V usage is TRBV28 and J usage is TRBJ2-7; TRBD2 might be the D (5 bases). V was trimmed by 4 bases and J by 12 bases, leaving 16 bases between them. The CDR3 loop spans 12 amino acids. Per germline, CDR1 MDHEN and CDR2 SYDVKM. In DNA, the CDR3 is TGTGCCAGCAGTTCCGCCGAGTGGACTCGGTACTTC. Protein: CASSSAEWTRYF.

This clonotype was found a few times. The CDR3 nucleotides read TGCAGCGTAGTAGTAGACTCTGGAAACACCATATATTTT. It specifies CSVVVDSGNTIYF. This chain connects TRBV29-1 to TRBJ1-3, with D hard to call. This CDR3 has 13 amino acids. In germline, CDR1 is SQVTM, CDR2 ANQGSEA. V was shortened by 6 bases and J by 0 bases, with 9 bases between the two germline ends.

This clonotype has just a few counts. The rearrangement joins TRBV6-1 to TRBJ2-4; D is ambiguous. Per the germline V gene, CDR1 is MNHNS and CDR2 is SASEGT. The CDR3 consists of 15 residues. Trimming stripped 8 bases from V and 10 bases from J, with 24 bases between. The CDR3 bases are TGTGCCAGCTCCCGGTGGCAGGTTGGGTCTCTGATTCAGTACTTC. Translating gives CASSRWQVGSLIQYF.

The chain uses TRBV6-5 and TRBJ1-1, with 8 bases identical to TRBD1. Per germline, CDR1 MNHEY and CDR2 SVGAGI. With V trimmed by 0 bases and J by 5 bases, 5 bases remained unmatched. This CDR3 region has 15 residues. CDR3 DNA: TGTGCCAGCAGTTACTCCCAGGGGGCTGGGACTGAAGCTTTCTTT. Residues: CASSYSQGAGTEAFF.

This clonotype was picked up a small number of times. This chain joins TRBV5-1 and TRBJ2-7, with TRBD2 matching 12 bases. Germline CDR1 reads SGHRS; CDR2 reads YFSETQ. The CDR3 has 15 residues. The V segment lost 4 bases and the J segment 3 bases; nucleotides outside the gene matches: 5. CDR3: CASSPRLAGDYEQYF. The CDR3 DNA reads TGCGCCAGCAGCCCGAGACTAGCGGGAGACTACGAGCAGTACTTC.

The chain joins TRBV7-2 to TRBJ2-4; 7 nucleotides line up with TRBD2. Per germline, CDR1 SGHTA and CDR2 FQGNSA. The CDR3 extends over 15 amino acids. Unmatched junction bases numbered 12, after V lost 5 bases and J lost 8 bases. In DNA form, the CDR3 reads TGTGCCAGCAGCACGGACGCGAGCGGGATGTACATTCAGTACTTC. Encoded protein: CASSTDASGMYIQYF.

The chain joins TRBV7-2 to TRBJ2-4; D gene uncertain. CDR3 length: 16 amino acids. Trimming removed 0 bases at V and 0 bases at J, with 9 bases between. In germline, CDR1 is SGHTA, CDR2 FQGNSA. Written as DNA, the CDR3 is TGTGCCAGCAGCTTAGCGGCTGGGCTAGCCAAAAACATTCAGTACTTC. It specifies CASSLAAGLAKNIQYF.

V and J are TRBV4-2 and TRBJ1-2; 7 bases map to TRBD1. The trim removed 0 bases at V and 0 bases at J, leaving 4 bases unmatched. This CDR3 is built from 16 residues. CDR1 is LGHNA and CDR2 is YNFKEQ in the germline V gene. CDR3 nucleotide sequence: TGTGCCAGCAGCCAAGACCGACAGGGATCTAACTATGGCTACACCTTC. It specifies CASSQDRQGSNYGYTF.

This clonotype has more than one count but fewer than ten. The V call is TRBV4-3, the J call TRBJ2-1; D is unclear. This CDR3 has 13 amino acids. The germline V gene has CDR1 LGHNA and CDR2 YSLEER. Trimming took off 0 bases at V and 15 bases at J, with 15 bases between the two ends. CDR3 amino acids: CASSQDQSSWGFF. CDR3 coding DNA: TGCGCCAGCAGCCAAGATCAATCTAGTTGGGGGTTCTTC.

The V gene is TRBV7-2, the J gene TRBJ2-7, with 11 bases that match TRBD2. Germline V gives CDR1 SGHTA, CDR2 FQGNSA. CDR3 size: 14 residues. J was trimmed by 3 bases and V by 5 bases; bases with no gene match: 3. CDR3 sequence (DNA): TGTGCCAGCAGCCCGGGACTAGCGGTCTACGAGCAGTACTTC. As protein: CASSPGLAVYEQYF.

There are a few counts of this clonotype. The chain joins TRBV6-1 to TRBJ1-6, with TRBD1 identical over 7 bases. V was pared by 4 bases and J by 6 bases, with 6 bases of the junction left unmatched. The CDR3 consists of 15 residues. Germline lookup yields CDR1 MNHNS and CDR2 SASEGT. The CDR3 sequence: CASSVSGTANSPLHF. The CDR3 DNA reads as TGTGCCAGCAGTGTATCGGGGACAGCTAATTCACCCCTCCACTTT.

This chain connects TRBV20-1 to TRBJ1-2; TRBD1 matches 7 bases. V gave up 6 bases and J gave up 8 bases; unmatched junction bases: 12. Per germline, CDR1 DFQATT and CDR2 SNEGSKA (reference sequence). The CDR3 is 13 residues long. The CDR3 sequence: CSARRDSERGYTF. DNA for the CDR3: TGCAGTGCCCGACGGGACAGCGAAAGAGGCTACACCTTC.

This clonotype has a handful of counts. Compared with germline, one end of the junction differs, possibly owing to a read error. The chain combines TRBV7-8 with TRBJ2-1; TRBD2 aligns across 9 bases. The CDR3 sequence is 12 residues long. Germline loops: CDR1 SGHVS, CDR2 FQNEAQ. CDR3 amino acids: CASSLVIAGVVF. The CDR3 nucleotides are TGTGCCAGCAGCTTAGTAATAGCGGGAGTGGTCTTC.

This clonotype has only a few counts. One end of the junction does not line up with germline, which may come from a read error. The J gene is TRBJ2-7, the V gene TRBV29-1; maybe TRBD1 (6 bases). The CDR3 runs 15 residues. Germline CDR1 SQVTM, CDR2 ANQGSEA. The CDR3 sequence is CSAEVWQGRSYEQYF. DNA for the CDR3: TGCAGCGCTGAAGTCTGGCAGGGGCGATCCTACGAGCAGTACTTC.

This clonotype was detected only a few times. V usage is TRBV6-2 or TRBV6-3 and J usage is TRBJ1-5; a weak D match, TRBD1 (5 bases). Between the trimmed V and J ends, which lost 10 bases and 3 bases, there was a span of 13 bases. The CDR3 loop spans 13 amino acids. The germline V gene has CDR1 MNHEY and CDR2 SVGEGT. CDR3 nucleotides: TGTGCCACCGGGACGGTCCTCAATCAGCCCCAGCATTTT. This codes for CATGTVLNQPQHF.

This clonotype has only a few counts. The chain carries TRBV7-2 and TRBJ2-7; D might be TRBD1 (6 bases). Germline V lookup: CDR1 SGHTA, CDR2 FQGNSA. The CDR3 sequence is 14 residues long. The V end lost 5 bases, the J end lost 1 base, and 12 bases lay between the germline ends. The CDR3 DNA reads TGTGCCAGCAGCCCCCGGGACAATTCCTACGAGCAGTACGTC. Encoded protein: CASSPRDNSYEQYV.

The rearrangement joins TRBV14 to TRBJ2-1; 8 bases map to TRBD1. Per the germline V gene, CDR1 is SGHDN and CDR2 is FVKESK. The CDR3 length is 17 residues. V trimming: 4 bases; J trimming: 0 bases; junction bases outside the gene matches: 8. The CDR3 spells CASSRRQGTDSYNEQFF. The CDR3 nucleotides read TGTGCCAGCAGCCGGAGACAGGGGACTGACTCCTACAATGAGCAGTTCTTC.

CDR3 residues: CASSDRSGSANQPQHF. The CDR3 DNA sequence: TGTGCCAGCAGTGATCGTTCAGGGTCGGCTAATCAGCCCCAGCATTTT. The rearrangement joins TRBV28 to TRBJ1-5, with a weak D call TRBD1 (5 bases). The germline gives CDR1 MDHEN, CDR2 SYDVKM. The CDR3 is 16 amino acids. The germline V and J ends were trimmed by 5 bases and 4 bases, with 18 bases remaining between them.

The J gene is TRBJ2-3, the V gene TRBV5-1, with 10 bases lining up with TRBD1. This CDR3 spans 20 amino acids. The V gene's germline CDR1 is SGHRS and CDR2 YFSETQ. Germline trimming cut 0 bases from V and 0 bases from J; bases unmatched to any gene: 13. The CDR3 DNA follows: TGCGCCAGCAGCTTGGCCAAGGGGACAGGGGTCCTAAGAAGCACAGATACGCAGTATTTT. Its protein is CASSLAKGTGVLRSTDTQYF.

The chain couples TRBV7-2 to TRBJ2-7; D is uncertain. Germline loops: CDR1 SGHTA, CDR2 FQGNSA. Trimming took off 1 base at V and 6 bases at J, with 13 bases between the two ends. The CDR3 is 14 residues long. Written as DNA, the CDR3 is TGTGCCAGCAGCTTAGGAGCTCAGGCCTCCGAGCAGTACTTC. Amino acids: CASSLGAQASEQYF.

This clonotype was found a few times. V gene TRBV21-1 combines with J gene TRBJ1-1. TRBV21-1 is a known pseudogene. CDR3 length: 16 residues. CDR3 nucleotide sequence: TGTGCCAGCAGGAAAGGCGGCAGGACTTCGAACACTGAAGCTTTCTTT. Residues: CASRKGGRTSNTEAFF.